The next 21 T cell receptor beta chains were all read from a single sample in a study of T cells expressing NK-cell markers. From its re-call of the 5' RACE reads, TCRdb lists each CDR3 protein once, without DNA. The sample has 150,000 or so distinct CDR3 sequences, and its top ten clones hold 30% to 45%. Material: blood T cells: a sorted CD56 or NKG2C T cell subset, CD4+ or CD8+ T cells, or bulk PBMC T cells (not recorded which). The receptors come from a woman aged 45-60 years in good health.

The rearrangement joins TRBV5-1 to TRBJ1-1; TCRdb indicates TRBD1, and absent DNA this call remains unverified. The CDR3 length is 15 residues. The germline V gene has CDR1 SGHRS and CDR2 YFSETQ. The CDR3 region is CASSLALAGGTEAFF. The full variable domain, its missing parts supplied by reference TRBV5-1 and TRBJ1-1, is KAGVTQTPRYLIKTRGQQVTLSCSPISGHRSVSWYQQTPGQGLQFLFEYFSETQRNKGNFPGRFSGRQFSNSRSEMNVSTLELGDSALYLCASSLALAGGTEAFFGQGTRLTVV.

The chain employs TRBV5-6 and TRBJ2-3; checking the TCRdb D call of TRBD2 is not possible without DNA. This CDR3 has 16 residues. From germline, CDR1 is SGHDT and CDR2 YYEEEE. The CDR3 protein is CASTLLSGGEADTQYF.

The rearrangement joins TRBV7-7 to TRBJ2-5; there is no DNA to check the TCRdb D call of TRBD1. This CDR3 comprises 16 residues. The germline V gene encodes CDR1 SSHAT and CDR2 FNYEAQ (reference sequence). The CDR3 is CASSPRQGAKEETQYF.

This chain joins TRBV27 and TRBJ2-1. Germline CDR1 and CDR2: MNHEY and SMNVEV (reference sequence). The length of the CDR3 is 14 residues. CDR3 region: CASSPYFGYNEQFF.

The chain recombines TRBV24-1 with TRBJ2-5. Germline CDR1 KGHDR, CDR2 SFDVKD. This CDR3 region has 11 residues. The CDR3 here is CATSDLQTQYF.

The V call is TRBV15, the J call TRBJ1-3. Germline assignment: CDR1 LNHNV and CDR2 YYDKDF (reference sequence). The CDR3 consists of 12 residues. This CDR3 is CATRGFGNTIYF.

The CDR3 loop is CATSKRPNYNEQFF. V is TRBV15 and J is TRBJ2-1. CDR3 length: 14 residues. In germline, CDR1 is LNHNV, CDR2 YYDKDF (reference sequence).

The gene calls are TRBV20-1 and TRBJ1-1; TCRdb outputs TRBD1, but without DNA this stays unchecked. Germline V gene data show CDR1 as DFQATT and CDR2 as SNEGSKA (reference sequence). The CDR3 contains 15 residues. CDR3 in amino acids: CSAREWPGMNTEAFF.

The chain is built from TRBV13 and TRBJ2-6; TCRdb picks TRBD1, but there is no DNA to check that call. The germline V gene encodes CDR1 PRHDT and CDR2 FYEKMQ (reference sequence). This CDR3 contains 17 residues. The chain's CDR3 is CASSDPGQGFGANVLTF.

This chain uses TRBV2 with TRBJ2-2. The CDR3 consists of 13 residues. The germline gives CDR1 SNHLY, CDR2 FYNNEI. The CDR3 sequence is CASTGVYTGELFF. The entire variable domain, with the rest obtained from reference TRBV2 and TRBJ2-2, is as follows: EPEVTQTPSHQVTQMGQEVILRCVPISNHLYFYWYRQILGQKVEFLVSFYNNEISEKSEIFDDQFSVERPDGSNFTLKIRSTKLEDSAMYFCASTGVYTGELFFGEGSRLTVL.

The rearrangement uses TRBV24-1 and TRBJ2-7; TCRdb returns TRBD1, unconfirmable since there is no DNA. The CDR3 covers 14 residues. In germline, CDR1 is KGHDR, CDR2 SFDVKD. The CDR3 here is CATSDSGTHYEQYF.

This CDR3 is CASSPSRGTPEKLFF. V gene TRBV2 combines with J gene TRBJ1-4; TCRdb's D gene call, TRBD1, goes unchecked for lack of DNA. This CDR3 has 15 amino acids. In germline, CDR1 is SNHLY, CDR2 FYNNEI. Filled out from reference TRBV2 and TRBJ1-4, the complete variable domain reads EPEVTQTPSHQVTQMGQEVILRCVPISNHLYFYWYRQILGQKVEFLVSFYNNEISEKSEIFDDQFSVERPDGSNFTLKIRSTKLEDSAMYFCASSPSRGTPEKLFFGSGTQLSVL.

The rearrangement uses TRBV14 and TRBJ2-7; checking the TCRdb D call of TRBD1 is not possible without DNA. The CDR3 has 16 residues. Germline V lookup: CDR1 SGHDN, CDR2 FVKESK. The CDR3 is CASSPKTDWTIREQYF.

This sequence joins TRBV5-6 and TRBJ2-1; the D gene TCRdb calls, TRBD2, cannot be checked with no DNA. The CDR3 is 15 amino acids. Germline V CDR1 and CDR2: SGHDT, YYEEEE. CDR3 residues: CASSSSGRHLNEQFF. Drawing the rest from reference TRBV5-6 and TRBJ2-1, the complete variable domain is DAGVTQSPTHLIKTRGQQVTLRCSPKSGHDTVSWYQQALGQGPQFIFQYYEEEERQRGNFPDRFSGHQFPNYSSELNVNALLLGDSALYLCASSSSGRHLNEQFFGPGTRLTVL.

The chain joins TRBV27 to TRBJ1-3. Germline CDR1 is MNHEY and CDR2 is SMNVEV (reference sequence). The CDR3 covers 15 residues. CDR3 amino acids: CASSPTLSSGNTIYF.

The chain employs TRBV2 and TRBJ1-2; TCRdb calls TRBD1, which cannot be checked without DNA. This CDR3 contains 11 residues. Germline-derived CDR1 and CDR2 are SNHLY and FYNNEI. CDR3 residues: CASSSTTGDTF.

CDR3 amino acids: CASSPEGANQPQHF. The chain has TRBV4-1 and TRBJ1-5; with no DNA, the TCRdb D assignment of TRBD1 cannot be verified. CDR3 length: 14 residues. Germline CDR1 reads MGHRA; CDR2 reads YSYEKL.

The chain links TRBV11-2 to TRBJ2-7. The germline CDR1 and CDR2 sequences are SGHAT and FQNNGV. The length of the CDR3 is 13 residues. CDR3: CASRMGMTYEQYF.

The chain combines TRBV20-1 with TRBJ2-7; TCRdb's D call of TRBD2 is untestable without DNA. This CDR3 has 15 amino acids. Per the germline V gene, CDR1 is DFQATT and CDR2 is SNEGSKA (reference sequence). The CDR3 here is CSATAGLAVTYEQYF.

This chain joins TRBV29-1 and TRBJ2-5; TCRdb's D gene call, TRBD1, goes unchecked for lack of DNA. Germline CDR1 SQVTM, CDR2 ANQGSEA. The CDR3 runs 14 residues. This CDR3 is CSVFGQPGIETQYF.

This chain links TRBV9 with TRBJ2-1. The CDR3 spans 15 residues. CDR1 and CDR2 from the germline V gene are SGDLS and YYNGEE. This CDR3 is CASSVGLEKDNEQFF. Full variable domain (missing parts from reference TRBV9 and TRBJ2-1): DSGVTQTPKHLITATGQRVTLRCSPRSGDLSVYWYQQSLDQGLQFLIQYYNGEERAKGNILERFSAQQFPDLHSELNLSSLELGDSALYFCASSVGLEKDNEQFFGPGTRLTVL.